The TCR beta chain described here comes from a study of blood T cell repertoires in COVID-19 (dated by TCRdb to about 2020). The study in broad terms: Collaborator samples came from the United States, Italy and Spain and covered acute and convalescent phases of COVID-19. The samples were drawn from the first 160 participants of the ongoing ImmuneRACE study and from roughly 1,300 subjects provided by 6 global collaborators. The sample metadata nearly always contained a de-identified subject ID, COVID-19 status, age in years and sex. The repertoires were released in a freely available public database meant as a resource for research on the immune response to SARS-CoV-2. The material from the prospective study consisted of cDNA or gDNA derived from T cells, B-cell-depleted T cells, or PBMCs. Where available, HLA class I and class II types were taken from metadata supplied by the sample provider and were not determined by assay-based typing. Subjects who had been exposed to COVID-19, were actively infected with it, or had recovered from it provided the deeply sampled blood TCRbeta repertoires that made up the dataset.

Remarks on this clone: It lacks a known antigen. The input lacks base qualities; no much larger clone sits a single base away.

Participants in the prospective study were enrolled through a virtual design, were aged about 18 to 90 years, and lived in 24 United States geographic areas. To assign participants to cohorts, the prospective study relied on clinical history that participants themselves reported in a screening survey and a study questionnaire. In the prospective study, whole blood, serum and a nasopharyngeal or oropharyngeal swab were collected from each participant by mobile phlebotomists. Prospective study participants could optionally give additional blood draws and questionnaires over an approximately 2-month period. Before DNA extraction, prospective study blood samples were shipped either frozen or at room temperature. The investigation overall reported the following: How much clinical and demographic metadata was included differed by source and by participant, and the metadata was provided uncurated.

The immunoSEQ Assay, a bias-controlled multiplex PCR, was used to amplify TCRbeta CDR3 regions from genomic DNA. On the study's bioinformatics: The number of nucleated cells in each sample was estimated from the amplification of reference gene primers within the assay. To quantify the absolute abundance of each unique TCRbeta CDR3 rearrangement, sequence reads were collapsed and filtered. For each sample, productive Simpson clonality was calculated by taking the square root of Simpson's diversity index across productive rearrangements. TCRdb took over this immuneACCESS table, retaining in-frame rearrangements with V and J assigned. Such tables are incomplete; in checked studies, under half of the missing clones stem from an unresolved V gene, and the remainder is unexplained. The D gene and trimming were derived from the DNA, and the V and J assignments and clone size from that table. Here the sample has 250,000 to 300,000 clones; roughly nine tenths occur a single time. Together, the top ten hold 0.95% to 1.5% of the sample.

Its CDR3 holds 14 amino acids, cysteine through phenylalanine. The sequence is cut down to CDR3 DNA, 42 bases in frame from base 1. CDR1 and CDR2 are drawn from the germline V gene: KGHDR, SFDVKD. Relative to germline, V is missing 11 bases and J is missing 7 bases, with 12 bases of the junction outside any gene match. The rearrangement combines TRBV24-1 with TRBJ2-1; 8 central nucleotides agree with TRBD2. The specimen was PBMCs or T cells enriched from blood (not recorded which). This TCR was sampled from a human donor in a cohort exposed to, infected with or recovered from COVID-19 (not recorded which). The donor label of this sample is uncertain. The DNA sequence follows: TGTGCCATCTCCGGGGGGGCCGGGTTGAATGAGCAGTTCTTC. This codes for CAISGGAGLNEQFF.